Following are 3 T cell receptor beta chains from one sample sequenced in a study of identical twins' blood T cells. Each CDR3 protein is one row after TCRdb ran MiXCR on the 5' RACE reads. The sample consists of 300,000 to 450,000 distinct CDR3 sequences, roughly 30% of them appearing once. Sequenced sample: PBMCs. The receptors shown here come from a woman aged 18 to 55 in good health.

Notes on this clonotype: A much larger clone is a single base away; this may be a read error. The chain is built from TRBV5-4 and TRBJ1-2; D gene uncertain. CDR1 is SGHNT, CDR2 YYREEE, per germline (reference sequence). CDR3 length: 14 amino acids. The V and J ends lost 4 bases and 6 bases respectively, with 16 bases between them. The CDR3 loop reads CASSPILGSHGYTF. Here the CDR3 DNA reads TGTGCCAGCAGCCCAATCTTGGGGAGCCATGGCTACACCTTC. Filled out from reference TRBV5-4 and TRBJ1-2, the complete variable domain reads ETGVTQSPTHLIKTRGQQVTLRCSSQSGHNTVSWYQQALGQGPQFIFQYYREEENGRGNFPPRFSGLQFPNYSSELNVNALELDDSALYLCASSPILGSHGYTFGSGTRLTVV.

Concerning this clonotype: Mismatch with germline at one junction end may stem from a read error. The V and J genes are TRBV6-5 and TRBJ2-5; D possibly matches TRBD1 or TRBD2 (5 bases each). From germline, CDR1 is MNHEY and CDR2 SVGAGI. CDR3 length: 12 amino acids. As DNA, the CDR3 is TGTGCCAGCAGTTCCGTAGGGGAGAACCAGTACTTC. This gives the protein CASSSVGENQYF.

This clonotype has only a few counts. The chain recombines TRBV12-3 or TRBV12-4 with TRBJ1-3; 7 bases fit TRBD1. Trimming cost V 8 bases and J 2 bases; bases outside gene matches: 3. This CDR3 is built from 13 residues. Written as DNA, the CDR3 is TGTGCCAGCGTGACAGGGCCTGGAAACACCATATATTTT. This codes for CASVTGPGNTIYF.